Listed below are T cell receptor beta chains from one sample, sequenced in a study of blood T cell repertoires in COVID-19. The assay was immunoSEQ multiplex PCR, and TCRdb's table has in-frame clones only and misses some. The table includes more than 200,000 clones, approximately 86% detected once. Material for sequencing was peripheral blood. The receptors were sampled from a woman in her fifties or sixties with COVID-19, enrolled during active disease. CDR3s include the opening cysteine and the closing phenylalanine or tryptophan. Fields, in order: J gene, V gene, D gene, clone size, CDR3 protein, CDR3 DNA. The D gene is left open where the match is weak. Not every row has a clone size; where given, it reads once, few, many or a size class.

J: TRBJ2-5
V: TRBV5-1
D: TRBD1
size: .
CDR3: CASSPTGDNQETQYF
DNA: TGCGCCAGCAGCCCCACAGGGGACAACCAAGAGACCCAGTACTTC

J: TRBJ1-5
V: TRBV28
D: .
size: .
CDR3: CASSTVPSPQHF
DNA: TGTGCCAGCAGTACAGTCCCTTCGCCCCAGCATTTT

J: TRBJ2-1
V: TRBV7-2
D: TRBD2
size: .
CDR3: CASSLDASGRPNEQFF
DNA: TGTGCCAGCAGCTTAGACGCTAGCGGGAGGCCTAATGAGCAGTTCTTC

J: TRBJ2-1
V: TRBV19
D: TRBD2
size: .
CDR3: CASSTSGISYNEQFF
DNA: TGTGCCAGTAGTACTAGCGGAATCTCCTACAATGAGCAGTTCTTC

J: TRBJ2-1
V: TRBV25-1
D: .
size: .
CDR3: CASSETGPSSYNEQFF
DNA: TGTGCCAGCAGTGAGACAGGACCCAGCTCCTACAATGAGCAGTTCTTC

J: TRBJ2-3
V: TRBV27
D: TRBD2
size: .
CDR3: CASRTSGASTDTQYF
DNA: TGTGCCAGCAGAACTAGCGGAGCGAGCACAGATACGCAGTATTTT

J: TRBJ1-2
V: TRBV5-1
D: .
size: .
CDR3: CASSPGGGYGYTF
DNA: TGCGCCAGCAGCCCGGGCGGGGGCTATGGCTACACCTTC

J: TRBJ2-7
V: TRBV6-2/TRBV6-3
D: .
size: .
CDR3: CASSSQAYEQYF
DNA: TGTGCCAGCAGTTCGCAGGCCTACGAGCAGTACTTC

J: TRBJ2-7
V: TRBV28
D: TRBD1
size: .
CDR3: CASRTQGTSYEQYF
DNA: TGTGCCAGCAGGACACAGGGGACCTCCTACGAGCAGTACTTC

J: TRBJ2-1
V: TRBV28
D: TRBD1
size: .
CDR3: CASSLYRDRRYYNEQFF
DNA: TGTGCCAGCAGTTTATACAGGGACAGGAGATACTACAATGAGCAGTTCTTC

J: TRBJ1-5
V: TRBV7-9
D: TRBD1
size: .
CDR3: CASSPDRERQPQHF
DNA: TGTGCCAGCAGCCCCGACAGGGAACGACAGCCCCAGCATTTT

J: TRBJ1-3
V: TRBV4-3
D: .
size: .
CDR3: CASSQELGTAGNTIYF
DNA: TGCGCCAGCAGCCAAGAATTGGGGACTGCTGGAAACACCATATATTTT

J: TRBJ2-7
V: TRBV28
D: TRBD1
size: .
CDR3: CASRVGQPYEQYF
DNA: TGTGCCAGCAGGGTGGGACAGCCCTACGAGCAGTACTTC

J: TRBJ2-2
V: TRBV6-5
D: TRBD1
size: .
CDR3: CASSRDRNTGELFF
DNA: TGTGCCAGCAGCCGGGACAGGAACACCGGGGAGCTGTTTTTT

J: TRBJ2-1
V: TRBV11-2
D: TRBD2
size: .
CDR3: CASSLLGSGRANEQFF
DNA: TGTGCCAGCAGCTTACTTGGTAGCGGGAGGGCTAATGAGCAGTTCTTC

J: TRBJ1-4
V: TRBV28
D: .
size: .
CDR3: CASRRDRRSEKLFF
DNA: TGTGCCAGCAGGAGAGACAGGAGGTCTGAAAAACTGTTTTTT

J: TRBJ2-7
V: TRBV5-1
D: .
size: few
CDR3: CASSLGEMGHPYEQYF
DNA: TGCGCCAGCAGCTTGGGCGAGATGGGACATCCCTACGAGCAGTACTTC

J: TRBJ2-1
V: TRBV25-1
D: .
size: few
CDR3: CASSGGVSPSSSYNEQFF
DNA: TGTGCCAGCAGTGGTGGTGTCTCTCCCTCGAGCTCCTACAATGAGCAGTTCTTC

J: TRBJ1-5
V: TRBV6-2/TRBV6-3
D: TRBD1
size: .
CDR3: CASSYSSGGFQPQHF
DNA: TGTGCCAGCAGTTACTCATCAGGGGGCTTTCAGCCCCAGCATTTT

J: TRBJ1-2
V: TRBV5-1
D: TRBD1
size: .
CDR3: CASSSRRGRGAWGYTF
DNA: TGCGCCAGCAGCTCCCGGAGGGGGCGCGGGGCCTGGGGCTACACCTTC

J: TRBJ2-5
V: TRBV5-1
D: TRBD1
size: .
CDR3: CASSIGQGRETQYF
DNA: TGCGCCAGCAGCATAGGACAGGGGAGGGAGACCCAGTACTTC

J: TRBJ1-6
V: TRBV25-1
D: .
size: .
CDR3: CASSERPPGGSPLHF
DNA: TGTGCCAGCAGTGAAAGGCCCCCTGGAGGTTCACCCCTCCACTTT

J: TRBJ1-2
V: TRBV28
D: .
size: .
CDR3: CASSLSQARRYTF
DNA: TGTGCCAGCAGTTTATCTCAGGCTCGGCGCTACACCTTC

J: TRBJ2-5
V: TRBV19
D: TRBD1
size: .
CDR3: CASSINQGAQETQYF
DNA: TGTGCCAGTAGTATTAACCAGGGGGCGCAAGAGACCCAGTACTTC

J: TRBJ2-7
V: TRBV9
D: .
size: .
CDR3: CASSVAVGDYEQYF
DNA: TGTGCCAGCAGCGTAGCTGTGGGAGACTACGAGCAGTACTTC

J: TRBJ1-1
V: TRBV6-5
D: .
size: .
CDR3: CASSENRVEAFF
DNA: TGTGCCAGCAGCGAGAACAGGGTTGAAGCTTTCTTT

J: TRBJ1-6
V: TRBV7-2
D: .
size: few
CDR3: CASSLERGPHSPLHF
DNA: TGTGCCAGCAGCTTAGAGCGGGGGCCTCATTCACCCCTCCACTTT

J: TRBJ2-7
V: TRBV9
D: TRBD2
size: .
CDR3: CASSISGRGYEQYF
DNA: TGTGCCAGCAGCATAAGCGGGAGGGGATACGAGCAGTACTTC

J: TRBJ2-3
V: TRBV4-1
D: .
size: .
CDR3: CASSQTAVPDTQYF
DNA: TGCGCCAGCAGCCAGACAGCCGTACCAGATACGCAGTATTTT

J: TRBJ2-6
V: TRBV7-3
D: .
size: .
CDR3: CASRGDTSSGANVLTF
DNA: TGTGCCAGCAGGGGGGACACCAGCTCTGGGGCCAACGTCCTGACTTTC

J: TRBJ2-3
V: TRBV4-3
D: TRBD2
size: .
CDR3: CASSPSGRGADTQYF
DNA: TGCGCCAGCAGCCCTAGCGGGAGAGGTGCAGATACGCAGTATTTT

J: TRBJ2-5
V: TRBV9
D: .
size: .
CDR3: CASSWRALNQETQYF
DNA: TGTGCCAGCAGCTGGCGGGCTCTTAATCAAGAGACCCAGTACTTC

J: TRBJ1-2
V: TRBV3-1/TRBV3-2
D: .
size: .
CDR3: CASSHRDGYGYTF
DNA: TGTGCCAGCAGCCACAGGGATGGCTATGGCTACACCTTC

J: TRBJ2-1
V: TRBV28
D: TRBD1
size: .
CDR3: CASVRDRGPRSSYNEQFF
DNA: TGTGCCAGTGTCCGGGACAGGGGTCCAAGGAGCTCCTACAATGAGCAGTTCTTC

J: TRBJ2-3
V: TRBV29-1
D: .
size: .
CDR3: CSVEAGGTDTQYF
DNA: TGCAGCGTTGAAGCGGGAGGCACAGATACGCAGTATTTT

J: TRBJ2-5
V: TRBV18
D: TRBD2
size: .
CDR3: CASSPGTGLAAQETQYF
DNA: TGTGCCAGCTCACCAGGGACGGGACTAGCGGCCCAAGAGACCCAGTACTTC

J: TRBJ2-3
V: TRBV7-9
D: TRBD2
size: many
CDR3: CASRGLAGGGTDTQYF
DNA: TGTGCCAGCAGAGGACTAGCGGGAGGGGGCACAGATACGCAGTATTTT

J: TRBJ2-1
V: TRBV19
D: TRBD2
size: .
CDR3: CASSTGLVSWNEQFF
DNA: TGTGCCAGTAGTACCGGACTAGTCTCGTGGAATGAGCAGTTCTTC

J: TRBJ2-2
V: TRBV7-3
D: TRBD1
size: .
CDR3: CASSFGTGNTGELFF
DNA: TGTGCCAGCAGCTTTGGGACAGGGAACACCGGGGAGCTGTTTTTT

J: TRBJ2-7
V: TRBV11-2
D: .
size: .
CDR3: CASSFSGVVYEQYF
DNA: TGTGCCAGCAGCTTCTCAGGGGTTGTCTACGAGCAGTACTTC

J: TRBJ1-2
V: TRBV15
D: TRBD1
size: .
CDR3: CATSSAGTGDYGYTF
DNA: TGTGCCACCAGCAGCGCCGGGACAGGGGATTATGGCTACACCTTC

J: TRBJ2-5
V: TRBV30
D: TRBD2
size: .
CDR3: CAWRTSGRGRETQYF
DNA: TGTGCCTGGAGGACTAGCGGGAGAGGAAGGGAGACCCAGTACTTC

J: TRBJ1-5
V: TRBV6-4
D: .
size: .
CDR3: CANQSAGAKGNQPQHF
DNA: TGTGCCAACCAAAGCGCTGGCGCCAAGGGGAATCAGCCCCAGCATTTT

J: TRBJ2-7
V: TRBV6-5
D: TRBD1
size: few
CDR3: CASRWTGRGYEQYF
DNA: TGTGCCAGCAGATGGACAGGAAGGGGGTACGAGCAGTACTTC

J: TRBJ2-3
V: TRBV9
D: .
size: .
CDR3: CASSVERALLPDTQYF
DNA: TGTGCCAGCAGCGTAGAGAGGGCCCTCCTTCCAGATACGCAGTATTTT

J: TRBJ1-1
V: TRBV19
D: TRBD1
size: .
CDR3: CASSPRQGAYTEAFF
DNA: TGTGCCAGTAGTCCACGACAGGGGGCCTACACTGAAGCTTTCTTT

J: TRBJ2-7
V: TRBV28
D: .
size: .
CDR3: CASSLVGVYEQYF
DNA: TGTGCCAGCAGTTTAGTGGGAGTCTACGAGCAGTACTTC

J: TRBJ2-7
V: TRBV2
D: TRBD2
size: few
CDR3: CASSVAREDPYEQYF
DNA: TGTGCCAGCAGTGTAGCGCGGGAGGATCCCTACGAGCAGTACTTC

J: TRBJ1-1
V: TRBV5-1
D: .
size: .
CDR3: CASSLNSLNTEAFF
DNA: TGCGCCAGCAGCTTGAACAGTTTGAACACTGAAGCTTTCTTT

J: TRBJ1-2
V: TRBV30
D: TRBD1
size: .
CDR3: CAWRSGTGVGGGYTF
DNA: TGTGCCTGGAGATCTGGGACAGGGGTAGGGGGTGGCTACACCTTC

J: TRBJ1-1
V: TRBV6-5
D: TRBD1
size: .
CDR3: CASGTGVRAFF
DNA: TGTGCCAGCGGGACAGGGGTGAGGGCTTTCTTT